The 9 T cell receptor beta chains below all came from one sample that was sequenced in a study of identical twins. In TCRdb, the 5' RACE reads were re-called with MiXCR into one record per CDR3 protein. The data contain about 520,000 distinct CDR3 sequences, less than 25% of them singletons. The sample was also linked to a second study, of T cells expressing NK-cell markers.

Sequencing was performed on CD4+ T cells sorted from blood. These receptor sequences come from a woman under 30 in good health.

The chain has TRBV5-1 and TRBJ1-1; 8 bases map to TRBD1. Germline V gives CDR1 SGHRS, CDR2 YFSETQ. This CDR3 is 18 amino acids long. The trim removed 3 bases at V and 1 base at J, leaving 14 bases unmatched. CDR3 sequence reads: CASSWGGQGRSGNTEAFF. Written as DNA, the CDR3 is TGCGCCAGCAGCTGGGGAGGACAGGGTAGAAGCGGGAACACTGAAGCTTTCTTT.

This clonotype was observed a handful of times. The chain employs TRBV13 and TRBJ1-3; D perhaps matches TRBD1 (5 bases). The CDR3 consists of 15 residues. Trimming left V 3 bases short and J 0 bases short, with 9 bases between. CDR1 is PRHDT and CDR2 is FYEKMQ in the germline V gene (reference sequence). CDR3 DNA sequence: TGTGCCAGCAGCTTGGGGGTTCCCTCTGGAAACACCATATATTTT. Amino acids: CASSLGVPSGNTIYF.

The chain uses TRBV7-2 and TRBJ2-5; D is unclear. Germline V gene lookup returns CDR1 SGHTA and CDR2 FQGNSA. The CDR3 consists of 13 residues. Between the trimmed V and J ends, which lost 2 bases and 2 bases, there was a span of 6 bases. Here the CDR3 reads CASSLHHQETQYF. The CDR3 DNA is TGTGCCAGCAGCTTACACCATCAAGAGACCCAGTACTTC. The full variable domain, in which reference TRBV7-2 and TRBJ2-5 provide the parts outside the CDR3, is GAGVSQSPSNKVTEKGKDVELRCDPISGHTALYWYRQSLGQGLEFLIYFQGNSAPDKSGLPSDRFSAERTGGSVSTLTIQRTQQEDSAVYLCASSLHHQETQYFGPGTRLLVL.

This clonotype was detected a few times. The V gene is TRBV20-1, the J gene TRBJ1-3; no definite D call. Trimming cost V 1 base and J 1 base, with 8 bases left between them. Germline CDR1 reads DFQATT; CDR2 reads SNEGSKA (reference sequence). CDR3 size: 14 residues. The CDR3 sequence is CSARAPSSGNTIYF. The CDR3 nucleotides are TGCAGTGCTAGAGCTCCATCATCTGGAAACACCATATATTTT.

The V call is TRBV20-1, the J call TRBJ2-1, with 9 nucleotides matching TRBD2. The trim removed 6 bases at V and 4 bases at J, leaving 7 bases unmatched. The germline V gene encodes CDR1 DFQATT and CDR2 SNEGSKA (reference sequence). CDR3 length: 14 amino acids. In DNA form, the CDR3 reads TGCAGTGCCCAGCGGGGGGCACAGTACAATGAGCAGTTCTTC. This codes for CSAQRGAQYNEQFF.

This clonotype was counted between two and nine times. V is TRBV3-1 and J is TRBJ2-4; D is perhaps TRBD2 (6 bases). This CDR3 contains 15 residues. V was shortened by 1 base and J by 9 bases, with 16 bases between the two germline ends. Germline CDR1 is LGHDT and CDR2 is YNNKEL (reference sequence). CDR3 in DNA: TGTGCCAGCAGCCAAGTGGGCGGCGGGAATCCCATTCAGTACTTC. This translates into CASSQVGGGNPIQYF. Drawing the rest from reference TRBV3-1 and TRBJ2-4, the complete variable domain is DTAVSQTPKYLVTQMGNDKSIKCEQNLGHDTMYWYKQDSKKFLKIMFSYNNKELIINETVPNRFSPKSPDKAHLNLHINSLELGDSAVYFCASSQVGGGNPIQYFGAGTRLSVL.

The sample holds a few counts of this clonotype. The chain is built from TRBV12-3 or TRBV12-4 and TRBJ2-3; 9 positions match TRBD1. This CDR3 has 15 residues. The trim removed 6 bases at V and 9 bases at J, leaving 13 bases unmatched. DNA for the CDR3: TGTGCCAGCAGCCCCCAGTGGGGGGGACAGGGAACGCAGTATTTT. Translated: CASSPQWGGQGTQYF.

CDR3 nucleotide sequence: TGTGCCAGCAGGGACGAGGACCGCCGGACCGGGGAGCTGTTTTTT. Encoded protein: CASRDEDRRTGELFF. The rearrangement uses TRBV12-3 or TRBV12-4 and TRBJ2-2; D is uncertain. The CDR3 extends over 15 amino acids. Trimming pared 6 bases from V and 5 bases from J, leaving 16 bases between.

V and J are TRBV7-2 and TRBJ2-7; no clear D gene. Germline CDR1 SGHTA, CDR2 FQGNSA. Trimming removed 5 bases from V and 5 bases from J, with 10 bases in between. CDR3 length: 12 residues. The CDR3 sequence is CASSPTRNEQYF. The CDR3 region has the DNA TGTGCCAGCAGCCCTACGCGGAACGAGCAGTACTTC.